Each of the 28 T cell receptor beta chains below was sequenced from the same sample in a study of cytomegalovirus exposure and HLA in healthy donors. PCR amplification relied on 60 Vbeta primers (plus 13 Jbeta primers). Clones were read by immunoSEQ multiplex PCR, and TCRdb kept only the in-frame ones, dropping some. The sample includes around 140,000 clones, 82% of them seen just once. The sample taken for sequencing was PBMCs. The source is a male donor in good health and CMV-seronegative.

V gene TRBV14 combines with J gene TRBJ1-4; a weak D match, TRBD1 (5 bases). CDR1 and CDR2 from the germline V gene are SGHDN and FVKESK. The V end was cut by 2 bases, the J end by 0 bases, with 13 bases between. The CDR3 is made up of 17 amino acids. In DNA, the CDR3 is TGTGCCAGCAGCCAACAACGACAGTTTTCAACTAATGAAAAACTGTTTTTT. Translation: CASSQQRQFSTNEKLFF.

CDR3 in DNA: TGTGCCAGCAGGGGGACTCTAAGCACAGATACGCAGTATTTT. Its translation is CASRGTLSTDTQYF. The chain employs TRBV6-5 and TRBJ2-3, with D perhaps TRBD2 (6 bases). CDR3 length equals 14 residues. The V gene lost 6 bases and the J gene lost 0 bases, with 10 bases spanning the gap. The germline V gene encodes CDR1 MNHEY and CDR2 SVGAGI.

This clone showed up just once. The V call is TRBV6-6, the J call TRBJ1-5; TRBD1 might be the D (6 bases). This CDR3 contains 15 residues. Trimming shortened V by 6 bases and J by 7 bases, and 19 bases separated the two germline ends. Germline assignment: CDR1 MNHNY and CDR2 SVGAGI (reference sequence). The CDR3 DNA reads TGTGCCAGCAGCCCGGACAGCAGTGCAGGACAGCCCCAGCATTTT. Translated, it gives CASSPDSSAGQPQHF.

The CDR3 DNA follows: TGTGCCAGCAGCTCACGGACAGGAGAGTCTGGAAACACCATATATTTT. Its translation is CASSSRTGESGNTIYF. The rearrangement uses TRBV7-4 and TRBJ1-3, with TRBD1 identical over 7 bases. CDR3 length: 16 residues. The V gene's germline CDR1 is SGHVT and CDR2 SQSDAQ. V gave up 4 bases and J gave up 1 base; unmatched junction bases: 7. The complete variable domain, with remaining parts taken from reference TRBV7-4 and TRBJ1-3, reads GAGVSQSPRYKVAKRGRDVALRCDSISGHVTLYWYRQTLGQGSEVLTYSQSDAQRDKSGRPSGRFSAERPERSVSTLKIQRTEQGDSAVYLCASSSRTGESGNTIYFGEGSWLTVV.

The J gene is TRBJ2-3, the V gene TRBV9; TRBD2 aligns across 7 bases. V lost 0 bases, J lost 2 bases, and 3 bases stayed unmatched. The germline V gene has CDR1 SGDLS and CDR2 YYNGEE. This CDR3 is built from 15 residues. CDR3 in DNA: TGTGCCAGCAGCGTAGCCCGACTAGCCACAGATACGCAGTATTTT. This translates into CASSVARLATDTQYF. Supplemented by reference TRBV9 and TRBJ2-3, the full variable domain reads DSGVTQTPKHLITATGQRVTLRCSPRSGDLSVYWYQQSLDQGLQFLIQYYNGEERAKGNILERFSAQQFPDLHSELNLSSLELGDSALYFCASSVARLATDTQYFGPGTRLTVL.

The CDR3 DNA reads as TGTGCCAGCAGCATAACGAAAGGCGGGGTCACCGCCTACGAGCAGTACTTC. It codes for CASSITKGGVTAYEQYF. The chain joins TRBV7-9 to TRBJ2-7; D perhaps matches TRBD2 (6 bases). CDR3 length equals 17 residues. V lost 5 bases, J lost 2 bases, and 22 bases lay in between. Germline CDR1 and CDR2: SEHNR and FQNEAQ (reference sequence).

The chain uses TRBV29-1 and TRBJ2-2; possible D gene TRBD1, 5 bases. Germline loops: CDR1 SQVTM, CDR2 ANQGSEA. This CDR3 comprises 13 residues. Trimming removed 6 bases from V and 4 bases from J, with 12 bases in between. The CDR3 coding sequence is TGCAGCGTGCCCTTGACAGCCACCGGGGAGCTGTTTTTT. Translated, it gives CSVPLTATGELFF.

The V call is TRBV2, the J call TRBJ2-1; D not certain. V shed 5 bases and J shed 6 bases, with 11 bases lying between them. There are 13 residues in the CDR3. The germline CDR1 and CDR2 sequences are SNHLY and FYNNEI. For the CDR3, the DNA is TGTGCCAGCAGTAGGCTGGGCCTCAATGAGCAGTTCTTC. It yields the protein CASSRLGLNEQFF.

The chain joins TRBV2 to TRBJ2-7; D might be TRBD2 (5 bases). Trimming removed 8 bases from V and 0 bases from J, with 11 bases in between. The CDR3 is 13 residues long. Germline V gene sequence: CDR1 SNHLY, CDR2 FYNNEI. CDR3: CASEGRSSYEQYF. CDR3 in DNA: TGTGCCAGCGAGGGTCGGAGCTCCTACGAGCAGTACTTC.

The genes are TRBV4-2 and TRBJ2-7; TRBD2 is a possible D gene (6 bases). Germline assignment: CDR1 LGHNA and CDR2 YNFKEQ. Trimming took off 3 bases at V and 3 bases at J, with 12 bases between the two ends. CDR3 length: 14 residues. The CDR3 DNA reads TGTGCCAGCAGCCACCCCCGGGGGAGCTACGAGCAGTACTTC. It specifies CASSHPRGSYEQYF.

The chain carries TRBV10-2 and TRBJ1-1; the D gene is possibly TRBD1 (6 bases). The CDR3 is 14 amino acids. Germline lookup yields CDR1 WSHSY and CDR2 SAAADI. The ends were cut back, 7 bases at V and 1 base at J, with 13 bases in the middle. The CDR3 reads CASIKGRGNTEAFF. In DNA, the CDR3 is TGCGCCAGCATTAAAGGCAGGGGGAACACTGAAGCTTTCTTT.

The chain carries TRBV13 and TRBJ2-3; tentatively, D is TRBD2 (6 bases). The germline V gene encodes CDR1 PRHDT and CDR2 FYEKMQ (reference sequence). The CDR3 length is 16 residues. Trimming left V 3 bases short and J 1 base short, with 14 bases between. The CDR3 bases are TGTGCCAGCAGCTTCATAAGTAGGGAGGGCACAGATACGCAGTATTTT. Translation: CASSFISREGTDTQYF.

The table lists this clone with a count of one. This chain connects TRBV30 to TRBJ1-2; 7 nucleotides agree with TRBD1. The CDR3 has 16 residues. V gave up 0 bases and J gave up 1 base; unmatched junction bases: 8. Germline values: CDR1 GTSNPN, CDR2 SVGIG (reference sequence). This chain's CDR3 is CAWSVKEGAYNYGYTF. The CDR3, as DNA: TGTGCCTGGAGTGTGAAAGAGGGGGCCTATAACTATGGCTACACCTTC.

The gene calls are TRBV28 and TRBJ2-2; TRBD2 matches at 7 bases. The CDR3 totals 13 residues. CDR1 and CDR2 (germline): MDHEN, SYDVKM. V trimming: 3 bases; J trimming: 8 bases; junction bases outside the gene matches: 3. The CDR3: CASSFGAGGELFF. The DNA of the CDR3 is TGTGCCAGCAGTTTTGGAGCGGGAGGGGAGCTGTTTTTT.

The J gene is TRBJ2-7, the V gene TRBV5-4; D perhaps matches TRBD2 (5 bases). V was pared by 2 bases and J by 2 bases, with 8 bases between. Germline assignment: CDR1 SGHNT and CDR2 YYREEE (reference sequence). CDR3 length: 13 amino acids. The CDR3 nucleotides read TGTGCCAGCAGCTTTACCGGGGCCTACGAGCAGTACTTC. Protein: CASSFTGAYEQYF.

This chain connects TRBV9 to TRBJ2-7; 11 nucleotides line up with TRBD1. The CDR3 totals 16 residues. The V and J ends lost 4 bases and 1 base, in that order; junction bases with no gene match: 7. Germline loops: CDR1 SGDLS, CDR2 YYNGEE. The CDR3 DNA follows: TGTGCCAGCAGCCTATCCGGGACAGGGGGATCCTACGAGCAGTACTTC. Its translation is CASSLSGTGGSYEQYF.

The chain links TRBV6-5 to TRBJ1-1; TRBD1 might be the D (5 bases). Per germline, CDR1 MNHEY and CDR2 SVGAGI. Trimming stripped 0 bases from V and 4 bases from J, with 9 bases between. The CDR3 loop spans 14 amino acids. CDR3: CASSYSGEGTEAFF. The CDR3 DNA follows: TGTGCCAGCAGTTACTCAGGGGAGGGCACTGAAGCTTTCTTT.

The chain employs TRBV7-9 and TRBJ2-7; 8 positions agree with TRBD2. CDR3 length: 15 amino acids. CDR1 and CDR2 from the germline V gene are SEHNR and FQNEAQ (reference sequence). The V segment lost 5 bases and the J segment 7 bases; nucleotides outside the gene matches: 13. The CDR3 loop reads CASSPTPGPGGEQYF. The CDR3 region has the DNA TGTGCCAGCAGCCCGACACCGGGGCCGGGGGGGGAGCAGTACTTC.

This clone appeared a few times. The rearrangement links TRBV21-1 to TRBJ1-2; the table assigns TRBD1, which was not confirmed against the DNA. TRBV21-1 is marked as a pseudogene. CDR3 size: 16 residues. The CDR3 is CASTPGQNRSNYGYTF. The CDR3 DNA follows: TGTGCCAGCACCCCGGGACAGAACCGTTCTAACTATGGCTACACCTTC.

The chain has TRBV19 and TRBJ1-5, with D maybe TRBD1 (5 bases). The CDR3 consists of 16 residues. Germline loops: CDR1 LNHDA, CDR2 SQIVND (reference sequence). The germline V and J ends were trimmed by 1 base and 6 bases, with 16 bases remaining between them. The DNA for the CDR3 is TGTGCCAGTAGTATAGGGGGGGTTGCGGGGGGTCAGCCCCAGCATTTT. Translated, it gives CASSIGGVAGGQPQHF.

CDR3 nucleotide sequence: TGCGCCAGCAGTGAGACGGGAGGGTACGAGCAGTACTTC. This gives the protein CASSETGGYEQYF. The J gene is TRBJ2-7, the V gene TRBV10-2, with 8 positions matching TRBD2. The CDR3 has 13 residues. J lost 4 bases, V lost 2 bases, and 1 base had no gene match. The germline gives CDR1 WSHSY, CDR2 SAAADI.

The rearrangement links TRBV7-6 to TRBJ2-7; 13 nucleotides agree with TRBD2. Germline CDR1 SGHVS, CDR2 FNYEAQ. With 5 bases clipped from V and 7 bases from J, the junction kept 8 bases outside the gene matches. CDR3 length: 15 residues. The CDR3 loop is CASSRTSGGREEQYF. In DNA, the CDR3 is TGTGCCAGCAGCCGGACTAGCGGGGGCCGAGAGGAGCAGTACTTC.

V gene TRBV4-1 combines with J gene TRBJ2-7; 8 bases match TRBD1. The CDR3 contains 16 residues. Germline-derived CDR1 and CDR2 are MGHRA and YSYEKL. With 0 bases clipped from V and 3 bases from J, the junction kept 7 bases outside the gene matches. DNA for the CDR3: TGCGCCAGCAGCCAAGATCCCGGACAGGGCTTCTACGAGCAGTACTTC. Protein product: CASSQDPGQGFYEQYF.

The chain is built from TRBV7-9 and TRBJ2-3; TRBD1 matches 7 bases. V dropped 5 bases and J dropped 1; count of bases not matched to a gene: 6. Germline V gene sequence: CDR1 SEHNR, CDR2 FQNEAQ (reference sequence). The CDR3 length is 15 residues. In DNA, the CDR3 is TGTGCCAGCAGCGAACAGGGGATGGGCACAGATACGCAGTATTTT. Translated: CASSEQGMGTDTQYF.

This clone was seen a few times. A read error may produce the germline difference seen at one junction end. The CDR3 here is CAWSVLVGAVSDF. The CDR3 DNA follows: TGTGCCTGGAGTGTACTAGTCGGAGCTGTCTCCGACTTT. The rearrangement joins TRBV30 to TRBJ1-1; D is undetermined. The germline CDR1 and CDR2 sequences are GTSNPN and SVGIG (reference sequence). The CDR3 sequence is 13 residues long.

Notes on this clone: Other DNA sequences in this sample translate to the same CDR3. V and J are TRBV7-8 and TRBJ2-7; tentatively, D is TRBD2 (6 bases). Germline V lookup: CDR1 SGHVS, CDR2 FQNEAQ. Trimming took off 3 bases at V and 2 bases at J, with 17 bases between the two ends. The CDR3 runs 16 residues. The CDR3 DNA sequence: TGTGCCAGCAGCTTGACGGGGAATGGCGGGACCTACGAGCAGTACTTC. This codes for CASSLTGNGGTYEQYF.

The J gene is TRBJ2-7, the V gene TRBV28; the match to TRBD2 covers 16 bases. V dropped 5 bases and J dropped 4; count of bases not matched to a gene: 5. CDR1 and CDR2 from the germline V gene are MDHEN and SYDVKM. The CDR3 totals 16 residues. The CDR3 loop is CASSEGLAGGPYEQYF. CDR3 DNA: TGTGCCAGCAGTGAGGGACTAGCGGGAGGGCCATACGAGCAGTACTTC.

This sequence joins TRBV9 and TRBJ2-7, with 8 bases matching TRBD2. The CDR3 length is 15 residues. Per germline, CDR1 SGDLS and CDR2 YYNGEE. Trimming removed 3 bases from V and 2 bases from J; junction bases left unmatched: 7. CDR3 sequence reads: CASSAPGTSPYEQYF. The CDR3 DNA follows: TGTGCCAGCAGCGCCCCCGGGACTAGTCCCTACGAGCAGTACTTC.